These T cell receptor beta chains were read from a single sample in a study of CD8 T cells in Susac syndrome. A single record per CDR3 protein comes from TCRdb applying MiXCR to the immunoSEQ multiplex PCR reads. Of 400,000 to 550,000 distinct CDR3 sequences listed, around 85% are singletons. The source material was CD8+ T cells from PBMCs. The receptor source for this set is a human donor with multiple sclerosis. Both conserved end residues are part of each CDR3. A D gene is named only where the DNA matches it firmly. Expanded clones get a size class; other rows say once, few or many, or leave the size out.

CDR3aa | CDR3nt | abundance | j_gene | d_gene | v_gene
CASSQNRNEQFF | TGCGCCAGCAGCCAAAACCGAAATGAGCAGTTCTTC | - | TRBJ2-1 | - | TRBV4-1
CASTRGTGQGYSNQPQHF | TGTGCCAGCACCAGGGGAACGGGACAGGGGTATAGCAATCAGCCCCAGCATTTT | - | TRBJ1-5 | TRBD1 | TRBV12-3/TRBV12-4
CASSSNPLGGYEQYF | TGTGCCAGCAGCTCCAACCCACTAGGGGGGTACGAGCAGTACTTC | - | TRBJ2-7 | - | TRBV7-8
CASSLSGSIVHEQFF | TGTGCCAGCAGTCTTAGCGGGAGTATCGTCCATGAGCAGTTCTTC | - | TRBJ2-1 | TRBD2 | TRBV12-3/TRBV12-4
CASSLEIRGNQPQHF | TGTGCCAGCAGTTTAGAGATCAGGGGCAATCAGCCCCAGCATTTT | - | TRBJ1-5 | - | TRBV12-3/TRBV12-4
CASEGGANTGELFF | TGTGCCAGCGAGGGGGGCGCGAACACCGGGGAGCTGTTTTTT | - | TRBJ2-2 | - | TRBV2
CASSQVPAGQGTEAFF | TGTGCCAGCAGCCAGGTCCCGGCGGGACAAGGCACTGAAGCTTTCTTT | - | TRBJ1-1 | - | TRBV7-9
CASSGLRGNTGELFF | TGCGCCAGCAGCGGTCTCAGGGGAAACACCGGGGAGCTGTTTTTT | - | TRBJ2-2 | - | TRBV4-1
CASSLEGISADTQYF | TGTGCCAGCAGCTTGGAGGGAATTTCTGCAGATACGCAGTATTTT | - | TRBJ2-3 | - | TRBV5-4
CASYGPEAFF | TGTGCCAGCTACGGGCCTGAAGCTTTCTTT | - | TRBJ1-1 | - | TRBV27
CSVPQGATEAFF | TGCAGCGTTCCTCAGGGGGCCACTGAAGCTTTCTTT | - | TRBJ1-1 | TRBD1 | TRBV29-1
CASSLVAGGREEYEQYF | TGTGCCAGCAGCTTGGTTGCTGGCGGGAGGGAAGAATACGAGCAGTACTTC | - | TRBJ2-7 | TRBD2 | TRBV5-4
CASSLSQQSSGYEQYF | TGTGCCAGCAGTTTAAGTCAGCAGAGTTCGGGATACGAGCAGTACTTC | - | TRBJ2-7 | - | TRBV27
CASSEFGGITNEKLFF | TGTGCCAGCAGTGAATTTGGGGGGATAACTAATGAAAAACTGTTTTTT | - | TRBJ1-4 | - | TRBV25-1
CASSYGGMRELFF | TGTGCCAGCAGTTACGGGGGGATGAGAGAGCTGTTTTTT | - | TRBJ2-2 | TRBD2 | TRBV27
CASSLGGGPYQPQHF | TGTGCCAGCAGCTTAGGTGGCGGACCATATCAGCCCCAGCATTTT | - | TRBJ1-5 | - | TRBV7-2
CASQQGAADTQYF | TGTGCCAGTCAACAGGGGGCTGCCGATACGCAGTATTTT | - | TRBJ2-3 | TRBD1 | TRBV12-3/TRBV12-4
CASSVTALYGYTF | TGTGCCAGCAGCGTTACAGCACTCTATGGCTACACCTTC | few | TRBJ1-2 | - | TRBV5-4
CASSEPGTGIDEQYF | TGTGCCAGCAGTGAACCCGGGACAGGGATAGACGAGCAGTACTTC | - | TRBJ2-7 | TRBD1 | TRBV6-1
CASSLVGTDPLRSPLHF | TGTGCCAGCAGCTTAGTGGGGACAGACCCGCTTCGTTCACCCCTCCACTTT | once | TRBJ1-6 | TRBD1 | TRBV7-6
CASRMGGAGIEAFF | TGTGCCAGCAGAATGGGGGGTGCGGGTATTGAAGCTTTCTTT | - | TRBJ1-1 | - | TRBV12-3/TRBV12-4
CASSSTPGQENYGYTF | TGTGCCAGCAGTTCTACGCCGGGACAGGAGAACTATGGCTACACCTTC | - | TRBJ1-2 | TRBD1 | TRBV6-2/TRBV6-3
CASSDGTDTQYF | TGTGCCAGCAGCGATGGCACAGATACGCAGTATTTT | - | TRBJ2-3 | - | TRBV12-3/TRBV12-4
CATLHTLPENYGYTF | TGTGCCACCCTACACACTCTCCCGGAAAACTATGGCTACACCTTC | - | TRBJ1-2 | - | TRBV19
CASSIGAGGSNNEQFF | TGTGCCAGTAGTATAGGAGCGGGAGGGTCTAACAATGAGCAGTTCTTC | - | TRBJ2-1 | TRBD2 | TRBV19
CSARSSGRNSYEQYF | TGCAGTGCTAGGTCTAGCGGGAGGAACTCCTACGAGCAGTACTTC | - | TRBJ2-7 | TRBD2 | TRBV20-1
CSALLERGSEQYF | TGCAGTGCTCTCCTAGAAAGGGGGAGCGAGCAGTACTTC | - | TRBJ2-7 | - | TRBV20-1
CASSPALAGVYNEQFF | TGTGCCAGCAGCCCCGCCCTAGCGGGGGTCTACAATGAGCAGTTCTTC | - | TRBJ2-1 | TRBD2 | TRBV12-3/TRBV12-4
CASKTGGPSYEQYF | TGTGCCAGCAAAACGGGAGGGCCCTCCTACGAGCAGTACTTC | - | TRBJ2-7 | TRBD2 | TRBV28
CASSAISGTDGYTF | TGTGCCAGCAGCGCCATCTCGGGGACAGATGGCTACACCTTC | - | TRBJ1-2 | TRBD1 | TRBV7-9
CASGTGEHYEQYF | TGTGCTAGTGGTACAGGGGAGCACTACGAGCAGTACTTC | - | TRBJ2-7 | TRBD1 | TRBV12-5
CASSLEQGVNNEQFF | TGCGCCAGCAGCTTGGAACAGGGGGTGAACAATGAGCAGTTCTTC | - | TRBJ2-1 | TRBD1 | TRBV5-1
CASSLGLLWGQGQETQYF | TGTGCCAGCAGCCTCGGCTTGTTATGGGGACAGGGCCAAGAGACCCAGTACTTC | - | TRBJ2-5 | TRBD1 | TRBV4-2
CASSLAGTQYF | TGTGCCAGCAGTCTCGCTGGGACGCAGTATTTT | few | TRBJ2-3 | - | TRBV6-1
CASSPPYQYQETQYF | TGTGCCAGCAGTCCCCCCTACCAGTACCAAGAGACCCAGTACTTC | - | TRBJ2-5 | - | TRBV12-3/TRBV12-4
CASSKKPGQRNTEAFF | TGCGCCAGCAGCAAGAAACCGGGACAGAGGAACACTGAAGCTTTCTTT | once | TRBJ1-1 | TRBD1 | TRBV4-1
CASSQGSSGGGETQYF | TGCGCCAGCAGCCAGGGATCCAGCGGGGGTGGTGAGACCCAGTACTTC | - | TRBJ2-5 | TRBD2 | TRBV4-1
CASSQGGTMNTEAFF | TGTGCCAGCAGCCAAGGAGGGACCATGAACACTGAAGCTTTCTTT | once | TRBJ1-1 | - | TRBV3-1
CASSLETAGDYNEQFF | TGTGCCAGCAGCTTGGAGACAGCGGGGGACTACAATGAGCAGTTCTTC | - | TRBJ2-1 | TRBD2 | TRBV5-6
CSVLTDSAGSPYEQYF | TGCAGCGTCCTTACAGACAGTGCAGGATCTCCCTACGAGCAGTACTTC | - | TRBJ2-7 | - | TRBV29-1
CASSVGGGTALFTDIYTEAFF | TGTGCCAGCAGTGTGGGTGGGGGGACAGCCCTATTCACTGACATTTACACTGAAGCTTTCTTT | - | TRBJ1-1 | TRBD1 | TRBV27
CASSLSAQGARNEQYF | TGTGCCAGCAGTTTATCGGCCCAGGGGGCTAGAAACGAGCAGTACTTC | - | TRBJ2-7 | TRBD1 | TRBV27
CASSLDRWGGGELFF | TGTGCCAGCAGCTTAGACCGGTGGGGTGGCGGGGAGCTGTTTTTT | - | TRBJ2-2 | - | TRBV11-2
CASSQDSGAPTGELFF | TGCGCCAGCAGTCAGGATAGCGGAGCGCCCACCGGGGAGCTGTTTTTT | - | TRBJ2-2 | - | TRBV23-1
CASSPGGAPGQPQHF | TGTGCCAGCAGCCCGGGAGGGGCCCCGGGTCAGCCCCAGCATTTT | once | TRBJ1-5 | - | TRBV11-2
CASSFLGTRANTGELFF | TGTGCCAGCAGTTTCCTAGGGACTAGGGCTAACACCGGGGAGCTGTTTTTT | - | TRBJ2-2 | TRBD2 | TRBV27
CASSEQGYYEQYF | TGTGCCAGCAGCGAACAGGGATATTACGAGCAGTACTTC | - | TRBJ2-7 | - | TRBV7-2
CASKQDPTGELFF | TGTGCCAGCAAACAGGACCCCACCGGGGAGCTGTTTTTT | - | TRBJ2-2 | - | TRBV28
CASSLTDRDHEQYF | TGTGCCAGCAGCTTAACGGACAGGGACCACGAGCAGTACTTC | - | TRBJ2-7 | TRBD1 | TRBV7-9
CASSVTTLGADTEAFF | TGTGCCAGCAGTGTCACTACCTTGGGCGCCGACACTGAAGCTTTCTTT | - | TRBJ1-1 | - | TRBV6-1
CASSQEPTGISTDTQYF | TGTGCCAGCAGCCAGGAACCGACAGGCATTAGCACAGATACGCAGTATTTT | - | TRBJ2-3 | - | TRBV14
CASSPSGEGQPQHF | TGCGCCAGCAGCCCCTCAGGGGAGGGTCAGCCCCAGCATTTT | once | TRBJ1-5 | - | TRBV4-1